This TCR beta chain was captured by sequencing in a study of T cell changes during pregnancy in multiple sclerosis. The assay was immunoSEQ multiplex PCR, and TCRdb's table has in-frame clones only and misses some. The sample records roughly 30,000 clones, 90% to 95% being singletons. From germline, CDR1 is SQVTM and CDR2 ANQGSEA. The CDR3 sequence is 13 residues long. Trimming removed 3 bases at V and 0 bases at J, with 7 bases between. The sequence came from a female donor with multiple sclerosis, enrolled in a pregnancy study. Material: CD4+ T cells from peripheral blood mononuclear cells, obtained in the second trimester of pregnancy. V and J are TRBV29-1 and TRBJ2-3, with no clear D. The CDR3: CSVETTSTDTQYF. DNA of the CDR3: TGCAGCGTTGAGACGACTAGCACAGATACGCAGTATTTT.